These 23 T cell receptor beta chains were sequenced from one sample in a study of blood T cell repertoires in COVID-19. Assay: immunoSEQ multiplex PCR; the TCRdb copy retains only in-frame clones and omits some. The data hold approximately 260,000 clones, with just over 90% observed a single time. Material for sequencing was PBMCs or T cells enriched from blood (not recorded which). These TCRs come from a woman between 18 and 30 years old who had recovered from COVID-19.

The chain is built from TRBV23-1 and TRBJ1-2; tentatively, D is TRBD1 (6 bases). TRBV23-1 is placed among ORFs of uncertain function. This CDR3 is built from 17 residues. V was cut by 0 bases and J by 1 base, with 15 bases left in between. CDR3 nucleotides: TGCGCCAGCAGTCAATCCCCCATGGTAGGGGGTAACTATGGCTACACCTTC. This codes for CASSQSPMVGGNYGYTF.

The V gene is TRBV13, the J gene TRBJ1-3; 12 nucleotides align to TRBD1. The CDR3 totals 15 residues. Germline V gives CDR1 PRHDT, CDR2 FYEKMQ (reference sequence). The trim removed 5 bases at V and 8 bases at J, leaving 7 bases unmatched. The CDR3, as DNA: TGTGCCAGCAGCCCGGGACAGGGGGCTGGGGACACCATATATTTT. Amino acid sequence: CASSPGQGAGDTIYF.

J is TRBJ2-2 and V is TRBV19; D is uncertain. Germline CDR1 and CDR2: LNHDA and SQIVND (reference sequence). The CDR3 sequence is 13 residues long. Deletions cut 3 bases from V and 7 bases from J, with 9 bases between. This chain's CDR3 is CASSIAWSGELFF. CDR3 bases: TGTGCCAGTAGTATTGCCTGGAGCGGGGAGCTGTTTTTT.

The rearrangement uses TRBV29-1 and TRBJ2-5, with 10 nucleotides matching TRBD2. Trimming took 2 bases from V and 9 from J; bases not matched to a gene: 6. There are 13 residues in the CDR3. CDR1 and CDR2 from the germline V gene are SQVTM and ANQGSEA. The CDR3 loop is CSVEPAGGRAQYF. CDR3 sequence (DNA): TGCAGCGTTGAACCAGCGGGGGGGAGGGCCCAGTACTTC. Variable domain in full (rest from reference TRBV29-1 and TRBJ2-5): SAVISQKPSRDICQRGTSLTIQCQVDSQVTMMFWYRQQPGQSLTLIATANQGSEATYESGFVIDKFPISRPNLTFSTLTVSNMSPEDSSIYLCSVEPAGGRAQYFGPGTRLLVL.

This clone was detected a few times. V usage is TRBV4-2 and J usage is TRBJ1-3; maybe TRBD1 (6 bases). V lost 7 bases and J 2 bases, leaving 21 bases between the germline ends. CDR3 length: 17 residues. In germline, CDR1 is LGHNA, CDR2 YNFKEQ. The CDR3 region has the DNA TGTGCCAGCACCAAAGCTCTCACAGGGACGACTGGAAACACCATATATTTT. Its translation is CASTKALTGTTGNTIYF.

This clone was observed a few times. V gene TRBV7-2 combines with J gene TRBJ1-4, with D possibly TRBD1 on 5 matching bases. The germline gives CDR1 SGHTA, CDR2 FQGNSA. CDR3 length equals 13 residues. Deletions cut 3 bases from V and 5 bases from J, with 7 bases between. CDR3 in DNA: TGTGCCAGCAGCTTCAGGGTAAATGAAAAACTGTTTTTT. Translated: CASSFRVNEKLFF.

The chain couples TRBV18 to TRBJ1-2; D is unclear. CDR1 is KGHSH, CDR2 LQKENI, per germline. The germline V and J ends were trimmed by 2 bases and 4 bases, with 17 bases remaining between them. The CDR3 spans 16 residues. The CDR3 loop reads CASSPDQEPMTYGYTF. The DNA for the CDR3 is TGTGCCAGCTCACCAGACCAGGAACCGATGACCTATGGCTACACCTTC.

The CDR3 sequence is CASSLAQGLVGGAEAFF. In DNA form, the CDR3 reads TGCGCCAGCAGCTTGGCCCAGGGCCTAGTGGGTGGGGCTGAAGCTTTCTTT. This chain links TRBV5-1 with TRBJ1-1; possible D gene TRBD1, 5 bases. This CDR3 has 17 residues. V gave up 0 bases and J gave up 6 bases, with 21 bases separating them. Germline CDR1 reads SGHRS; CDR2 reads YFSETQ. Together with reference TRBV5-1 and TRBJ1-1, the CDR3 gives the full variable domain: KAGVTQTPRYLIKTRGQQVTLSCSPISGHRSVSWYQQTPGQGLQFLFEYFSETQRNKGNFPGRFSGRQFSNSRSEMNVSTLELGDSALYLCASSLAQGLVGGAEAFFGQGTRLTVV.

The chain joins TRBV6-5 to TRBJ2-7; possible D gene TRBD1, 7 bases. In germline, CDR1 is MNHEY, CDR2 SVGAGI. V lost 5 bases and J lost 4, with 18 bases in between. This CDR3 region has 15 residues. As DNA, the CDR3 is TGTGCCAGCAGTCCCCGGTGGAGGGGGCAATACGAGCAGTACTTC. Encoded protein: CASSPRWRGQYEQYF.

The chain carries TRBV12-3 or TRBV12-4 and TRBJ2-1; tentatively, D is TRBD2 (6 bases). Trimming removed 5 bases from V and 9 bases from J, with 14 bases in between. This CDR3 contains 13 residues. The CDR3 coding sequence is TGTGCCAGCAGTAATGCCCTAGCGTCTGAGCAGTTCTTC. Protein sequence: CASSNALASEQFF.

The rearrangement joins TRBV10-3 to TRBJ2-1, with 8 bases that match TRBD1. V lost 4 bases and J lost 4; bases outside the gene matches: 9. This CDR3 has 16 amino acids. From germline, CDR1 is ENHRY and CDR2 SYGVKD. The CDR3 bases are TGTGCCATCAGTGTGGGCAGGGGGCAAAGTTACAATGAGCAGTTCTTC. It translates to CAISVGRGQSYNEQFF.

This chain joins TRBV6-4 and TRBJ2-5; 7 nucleotides match TRBD2. V trimming: 7 bases; J trimming: 0 bases; junction bases outside the gene matches: 5. This CDR3 is 14 amino acids long. Germline loops: CDR1 MRHNA, CDR2 SNTAGT. CDR3 nucleotides: TGTGCCAGCAACCCACTAGCGAACCAAGAGACCCAGTACTTC. Amino acids: CASNPLANQETQYF.

The rearrangement joins TRBV29-1 to TRBJ2-1, with D perhaps matching TRBD1 (6 bases). Germline V lookup: CDR1 SQVTM, CDR2 ANQGSEA. V dropped 5 bases and J dropped 6 bases, with 11 bases sitting between them. The CDR3 loop spans 12 amino acids. The CDR3 DNA follows: TGCAGCGTTAATCAGGGGATCAATGAGCAGTTCTTC. This translates into CSVNQGINEQFF.

The genes are TRBV14 and TRBJ2-1; 10 nucleotides line up with TRBD2. Germline CDR1 reads SGHDN; CDR2 reads FVKESK. The CDR3 extends over 17 amino acids. Germline trimming cut 4 bases from V and 1 base from J; bases unmatched to any gene: 7. The CDR3 protein is CASSPLAGAVSYNEQFF. In DNA form, the CDR3 reads TGTGCCAGCAGCCCCCTAGCGGGAGCCGTTTCCTACAATGAGCAGTTCTTC.

This sequence joins TRBV5-1 and TRBJ1-5, with unresolved D. The ends were cut back, 4 bases at V and 6 bases at J, with 14 bases in the middle. There are 14 residues in the CDR3. Germline lookup yields CDR1 SGHRS and CDR2 YFSETQ. CDR3: CASSPEGDGQPQHF. CDR3 DNA: TGCGCCAGCAGCCCGGAGGGTGACGGTCAGCCCCAGCATTTT.

This sequence joins TRBV5-6 and TRBJ1-1; tentative D call: TRBD1 (5 bases). The CDR3 is made up of 16 amino acids. Trimming shortened V by 1 base and J by 5 bases, and 18 bases separated the two germline ends. Per the germline V gene, CDR1 is SGHDT and CDR2 is YYEEEE. CDR3 in DNA: TGTGCCAGCAGCTTGTGGGGGACTGACGTCCGGACTGAAGCTTTCTTT. Translating gives CASSLWGTDVRTEAFF. The complete variable domain, with remaining parts taken from reference TRBV5-6 and TRBJ1-1, reads DAGVTQSPTHLIKTRGQQVTLRCSPKSGHDTVSWYQQALGQGPQFIFQYYEEEERQRGNFPDRFSGHQFPNYSSELNVNALLLGDSALYLCASSLWGTDVRTEAFFGQGTRLTVV.

The rearrangement joins TRBV4-3 to TRBJ2-3; 9 bases are a match to TRBD2. The CDR3 consists of 17 residues. After removal of 1 base from V and 2 bases from J, the junction contained 7 bases not matched to a gene. Per germline, CDR1 LGHNA and CDR2 YSLEER. The CDR3 region is CASSQGLAGEYTDTQYF. The DNA of the CDR3 is TGCGCCAGCAGCCAAGGTTTAGCGGGGGAGTACACAGATACGCAGTATTTT.

The chain couples TRBV5-1 to TRBJ1-3; no definite D call. The CDR3 extends over 16 amino acids. The ends were cut back, 1 base at V and 1 base at J, with 12 bases in the middle. CDR1 is SGHRS, CDR2 YFSETQ, per germline. CDR3 sequence (DNA): TGCGCCAGCAGCTTGATGGTGGCAGAATCTGGAAACACCATATATTTT. Translated: CASSLMVAESGNTIYF.

The chain employs TRBV11-1 and TRBJ1-1; D gene unclear. CDR3 length: 11 amino acids. The germline gives CDR1 SGHAT, CDR2 FQDESV (reference sequence). V shed 3 bases and J shed 5 bases, with 4 bases lying between them. The CDR3 DNA reads TGTGCCAGCAGCTTGCGGACTGAAGCTTTCTTT. This sequence encodes CASSLRTEAFF.

The chain's CDR3 is CASSLDGTKDYGYTF. DNA of the CDR3: TGTGCCAGCAGCTTAGATGGGACAAAGGACTATGGCTACACCTTC. The chain recombines TRBV11-3 with TRBJ1-2; weak D call: TRBD1 (6 bases). This CDR3 contains 15 residues. The germline V and J ends were trimmed by 0 bases and 3 bases, with 11 bases remaining between them. CDR1 is SGHNT, CDR2 YENEEA, per germline.

The CDR3 nucleotides are TGTGCCAGTTCTCCCGCGACTAACTATGGCTACACCTTC. Protein: CASSPATNYGYTF. The rearrangement uses TRBV19 and TRBJ1-2; D is undetermined. The V end lost 8 bases, the J end lost 0 bases, and 10 bases lay between the germline ends. The CDR3 extends over 13 amino acids. CDR1 is LNHDA, CDR2 SQIVND, per germline (reference sequence).

J is TRBJ1-3 and V is TRBV20-1; a possible D gene is TRBD1 (5 bases). Germline V gene sequence: CDR1 DFQATT, CDR2 SNEGSKA (reference sequence). The CDR3 covers 14 residues. The V end lost 3 bases, the J end lost 0 bases, and 9 bases lay between the germline ends. CDR3 sequence reads: CSASRRGSGNTIYF. The CDR3 nucleotides read TGCAGTGCTAGTCGGAGGGGCTCTGGAAACACCATATATTTT.

V is TRBV6-5 and J is TRBJ1-2, with 10 positions matching TRBD1. The V and J ends lost 6 bases and 8 bases, in that order; junction bases with no gene match: 3. The germline V gene has CDR1 MNHEY and CDR2 SVGAGI. The CDR3 sequence is 12 residues long. In nucleotides, the CDR3 is TGTGCCAGCAGCGGACAGGGGGAAGGCTACACCTTC. Its protein product is CASSGQGEGYTF.